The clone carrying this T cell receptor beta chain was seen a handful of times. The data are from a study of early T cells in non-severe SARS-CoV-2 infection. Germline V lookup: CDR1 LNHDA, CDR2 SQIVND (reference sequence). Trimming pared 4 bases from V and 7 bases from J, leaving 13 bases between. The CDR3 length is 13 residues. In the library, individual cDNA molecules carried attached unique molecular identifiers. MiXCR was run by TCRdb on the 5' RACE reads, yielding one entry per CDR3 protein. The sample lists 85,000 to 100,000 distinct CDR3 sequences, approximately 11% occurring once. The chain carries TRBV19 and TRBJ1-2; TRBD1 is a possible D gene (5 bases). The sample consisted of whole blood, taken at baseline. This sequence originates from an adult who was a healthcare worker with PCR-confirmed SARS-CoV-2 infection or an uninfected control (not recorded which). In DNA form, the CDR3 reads TGTGCCAGTAGTACCACAGGTTTACTTGGCTACACCTTC. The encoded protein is CASSTTGLLGYTF.